Reported below is one TCR beta chain. The antigen is unknown. The record originates from a study of graft-versus-host responses after intestinal transplantation. Study summary: Multivisceral, liver-intestinal, or isolated intestinal transplants were given to recipients. Induction using anti-thymocyte globulin, followed by tacrolimus and steroids for approximately 3 years, was given to all recipients. The study, taken as a whole, reports: Allografts of one patient group, those with graft-donor T cell macrochimerism, had high graft-versus-host to host-versus-graft clonal ratios. GvH clones were identified in recipient marrow, with some first appearing in ileum or blood.

Clones were read by immunoSEQ multiplex PCR, and TCRdb kept only the in-frame ones, dropping some. The sample holds roughly 120,000 clones, about 93% seen once. Germline V CDR1 and CDR2: LNHNV, YYDKDF (reference sequence). The CDR3 loop spans 15 amino acids. V gave up 4 bases and J gave up 0 bases; unmatched junction bases: 4. The V gene is TRBV15, the J gene TRBJ2-3; 7 positions agree with TRBD2. This receptor was taken from a human donor who received an intestinal transplant. Sequencing was performed on unstimulated CD8+ T cells sorted from spleen or lymph node cells, taken before intestinal transplant. CDR3 coding DNA: TGTGCCACCAGCACCGCTAGCGGAAGCACAGATACGCAGTATTTT. Translating gives CATSTASGSTDTQYF.